This is a list of T cell receptor beta chains from one sample in a study of blood T cell repertoires in COVID-19. Sequencing used immunoSEQ multiplex PCR; TCRdb keeps in-frame clones, though not all of them. The sample lists 150,000 to 200,000 clones; around 80% were seen once. Material: peripheral blood. The receptors here all came from a man between 60 and 70 years old with active or convalescent COVID-19. The CDR3 runs from the conserved cysteine through the conserved F or W. The D gene is left open where the match is weak. Rows give clone size only sometimes, using once, few, many, or a class for an expanded clone.

j_call: TRBJ1-1; d_call: .; v_call: TRBV3-1/TRBV3-2; clone_size: once; cdr3_aa: CASSQERRDTEAFF; cdr3_nt: TGTGCCAGCAGCCAAGAACGGAGGGATACTGAAGCTTTCTTT
j_call: TRBJ1-2; d_call: TRBD1; v_call: TRBV7-9; clone_size: few; cdr3_aa: CASSLETGDYGYTF; cdr3_nt: TGTGCCAGCAGCTTAGAGACAGGGGACTATGGCTACACCTTC
j_call: TRBJ2-2; d_call: .; v_call: TRBV7-9; clone_size: .; cdr3_aa: CASSPTGPGELFF; cdr3_nt: TGTGCCAGCAGCCCGACAGGTCCCGGGGAGCTGTTTTTT
j_call: TRBJ1-6; d_call: TRBD1; v_call: TRBV3-1/TRBV3-2; clone_size: .; cdr3_aa: CASSQGQGGSPLHF; cdr3_nt: TGTGCCAGCAGCCAAGGTCAAGGGGGCTCACCCCTCCACTTT
j_call: TRBJ2-5; d_call: TRBD2; v_call: TRBV11-2; clone_size: few; cdr3_aa: CASSLELAGGETQYF; cdr3_nt: TGTGCCAGCAGCTTAGAACTAGCGGGGGGGGAGACCCAGTACTTC
j_call: TRBJ2-7; d_call: .; v_call: TRBV6-5; clone_size: .; cdr3_aa: CASSRGGGIYEQYF; cdr3_nt: TGTGCCAGCAGTCGGGGAGGGGGGATCTACGAGCAGTACTTC
j_call: TRBJ2-3; d_call: .; v_call: TRBV11-2; clone_size: .; cdr3_aa: CASSWDIQDTQYF; cdr3_nt: TGTGCCAGCAGCTGGGACATTCAAGATACGCAGTATTTT
j_call: TRBJ2-7; d_call: TRBD2; v_call: TRBV6-2/TRBV6-3; clone_size: .; cdr3_aa: CASSLAGEYEQYF; cdr3_nt: TGTGCCAGCAGTCTAGCGGGGGAATACGAGCAGTACTTC
j_call: TRBJ1-4; d_call: TRBD1; v_call: TRBV5-6; clone_size: .; cdr3_aa: CASSGRTGQLNEKLFF; cdr3_nt: TGTGCCAGCAGCGGCCGAACGGGACAGCTAAATGAAAAACTGTTTTTT
j_call: TRBJ2-1; d_call: .; v_call: TRBV5-6; clone_size: once; cdr3_aa: CASSLAISYNEQFF; cdr3_nt: TGTGCCAGCAGCTTGGCAATTTCCTACAATGAGCAGTTCTTC
j_call: TRBJ1-6; d_call: TRBD1; v_call: TRBV6-5; clone_size: .; cdr3_aa: CASKGAGYNNSPLHF; cdr3_nt: TGTGCCAGCAAGGGGGCGGGTTATAATAATTCACCCCTCCACTTT
j_call: TRBJ2-2; d_call: TRBD1; v_call: TRBV5-1; clone_size: .; cdr3_aa: CASSWDRVNTGELFF; cdr3_nt: TGCGCCAGCAGCTGGGACAGGGTGAACACCGGGGAGCTGTTTTTT
j_call: TRBJ1-1; d_call: .; v_call: TRBV6-6; clone_size: .; cdr3_aa: CASSYGTPGDTEAFF; cdr3_nt: TGTGCCAGCAGTTACGGGACACCCGGGGACACTGAAGCTTTCTTT
j_call: TRBJ2-7; d_call: TRBD1; v_call: TRBV11-1; clone_size: .; cdr3_aa: CASSRTGINEQYF; cdr3_nt: TGTGCCAGCAGCCGGACAGGGATCAACGAGCAGTACTTC
j_call: TRBJ1-5; d_call: TRBD1; v_call: TRBV6-5; clone_size: .; cdr3_aa: CASITGTASNQPQHF; cdr3_nt: TGTGCCAGCATAACGGGGACAGCAAGCAATCAGCCCCAGCATTTT
j_call: TRBJ2-3; d_call: TRBD2; v_call: TRBV19; clone_size: .; cdr3_aa: CASSRAGVRTDTQYF; cdr3_nt: TGTGCCAGTAGTAGAGCGGGGGTCCGCACAGATACGCAGTATTTT
j_call: TRBJ2-1; d_call: .; v_call: TRBV12-3/TRBV12-4; clone_size: .; cdr3_aa: CASSLTESNEQFF; cdr3_nt: TGTGCCAGCAGTTTAACAGAAAGCAATGAGCAGTTCTTC
j_call: TRBJ1-1; d_call: TRBD1; v_call: TRBV19; clone_size: .; cdr3_aa: CASHQQGAYTEAFF; cdr3_nt: TGTGCCAGTCACCAACAGGGGGCGTACACTGAAGCTTTCTTT
j_call: TRBJ1-4; d_call: TRBD1; v_call: TRBV6-5; clone_size: .; cdr3_aa: CASSPGQENEKLFF; cdr3_nt: TGTGCCAGCAGTCCGGGACAGGAGAATGAAAAACTGTTTTTT
j_call: TRBJ1-4; d_call: .; v_call: TRBV9; clone_size: once; cdr3_aa: CASSVAGGGHNEKLFF; cdr3_nt: TGTGCCAGCAGCGTAGCGGGCGGAGGGCATAATGAAAAACTGTTTTTT
j_call: TRBJ1-1; d_call: .; v_call: TRBV21-1; clone_size: .; cdr3_aa: CASNPRGRDTEAFF; cdr3_nt: TGTGCCAGCAACCCTCGGGGAAGGGACACTGAAGCTTTCTTT
j_call: TRBJ1-5; d_call: TRBD1; v_call: TRBV3-1/TRBV3-2; clone_size: .; cdr3_aa: CATYRGGQPQHF; cdr3_nt: TGTGCCACATACAGGGGTGGACAGCCCCAGCATTTT
j_call: TRBJ2-2; d_call: TRBD2; v_call: TRBV9; clone_size: .; cdr3_aa: CASSPQRGVRELFF; cdr3_nt: TGTGCCAGCAGCCCCCAACGGGGGGTCCGGGAGCTGTTTTTT
j_call: TRBJ1-2; d_call: .; v_call: TRBV5-1; clone_size: once; cdr3_aa: CASSSGHRMNYGYTF; cdr3_nt: TGCGCCAGCAGCTCGGGACACCGAATGAACTATGGCTACACCTTC
j_call: TRBJ2-6; d_call: .; v_call: TRBV27; clone_size: .; cdr3_aa: CASSQTGRGGRSGANVLTF; cdr3_nt: TGTGCCAGCAGCCAAACGGGAAGGGGGGGCCGCTCTGGGGCCAACGTCCTGACTTTC
j_call: TRBJ2-7; d_call: TRBD2; v_call: TRBV11-2; clone_size: .; cdr3_aa: CASSKGLAGPFEQYF; cdr3_nt: TGTGCCAGCAGCAAAGGCCTAGCGGGCCCCTTCGAGCAGTACTTC
j_call: TRBJ1-6; d_call: .; v_call: TRBV2; clone_size: .; cdr3_aa: CASNPQAGYNNSPLHF; cdr3_nt: TGTGCCAGCAATCCCCAGGCGGGATATAATAATTCACCCCTCCACTTT
j_call: TRBJ1-1; d_call: TRBD1; v_call: TRBV6-1; clone_size: .; cdr3_aa: CASSGHLGQGGTTEAFF; cdr3_nt: TGTGCCAGCAGTGGCCATCTTGGACAGGGAGGTACCACTGAAGCTTTCTTT
j_call: TRBJ2-2; d_call: .; v_call: TRBV5-1; clone_size: .; cdr3_aa: CASSLPQENTGELFF; cdr3_nt: TGCGCCAGCAGCTTGCCCCAGGAAAACACCGGGGAGCTGTTTTTT
j_call: TRBJ1-1; d_call: TRBD1; v_call: TRBV19; clone_size: .; cdr3_aa: CASSMIGTGETEAFF; cdr3_nt: TGTGCCAGTAGTATGATTGGGACAGGGGAAACTGAAGCTTTCTTT
j_call: TRBJ2-3; d_call: .; v_call: TRBV29-1; clone_size: .; cdr3_aa: CSVGGPGSESTDTQYF; cdr3_nt: TGCAGCGTTGGGGGCCCCGGTAGTGAAAGCACAGATACGCAGTATTTT
j_call: TRBJ2-7; d_call: TRBD1; v_call: TRBV28; clone_size: .; cdr3_aa: CASSPGQEPYEQYF; cdr3_nt: TGTGCCAGCAGTCCGGGACAGGAACCCTACGAGCAGTACTTC
j_call: TRBJ2-7; d_call: .; v_call: TRBV6-1; clone_size: .; cdr3_aa: CASSEGRAYEQYF; cdr3_nt: TGTGCCAGCAGTGAGGGCAGGGCCTACGAGCAGTACTTC
j_call: TRBJ2-5; d_call: .; v_call: TRBV3-1/TRBV3-2; clone_size: .; cdr3_aa: CASSPGGTEQETQYF; cdr3_nt: TGTGCCAGCAGCCCGGGGGGCACAGAACAAGAGACCCAGTACTTC
j_call: TRBJ2-7; d_call: .; v_call: TRBV5-1; clone_size: .; cdr3_aa: CASRPQQGPTYEQYF; cdr3_nt: TGCGCCAGCAGGCCCCAACAGGGTCCAACCTACGAGCAGTACTTC
j_call: TRBJ2-7; d_call: TRBD1; v_call: TRBV5-1; clone_size: .; cdr3_aa: CASSPGGVYEQYF; cdr3_nt: TGCGCCAGCAGTCCAGGGGGTGTCTACGAGCAGTACTTC
j_call: TRBJ2-3; d_call: TRBD1; v_call: TRBV9; clone_size: .; cdr3_aa: CASSVASQSQGQGRLTDTQYF; cdr3_nt: TGTGCCAGCAGCGTAGCTTCCCAGTCTCAAGGACAGGGACGGCTCACAGATACGCAGTATTTT
j_call: TRBJ1-4; d_call: .; v_call: TRBV28; clone_size: .; cdr3_aa: CASSLVAGADEKLFF; cdr3_nt: TGTGCCAGCAGTTTAGTTGCGGGGGCTGATGAAAAACTGTTTTTT
j_call: TRBJ2-3; d_call: .; v_call: TRBV9; clone_size: .; cdr3_aa: CASSVGRGFTDTQYF; cdr3_nt: TGTGCCAGCAGCGTAGGACGAGGATTCACAGATACGCAGTATTTT
j_call: TRBJ2-7; d_call: TRBD1; v_call: TRBV6-6; clone_size: .; cdr3_aa: CASSEDRGYEQYF; cdr3_nt: TGTGCCAGCAGTGAGGACAGGGGGTACGAGCAGTACTTC
j_call: TRBJ1-1; d_call: .; v_call: TRBV25-1; clone_size: .; cdr3_aa: CASSEEPRMNTEAFF; cdr3_nt: TGTGCCAGCAGTGAAGAACCGCGAATGAACACTGAAGCTTTCTTT
j_call: TRBJ2-2; d_call: TRBD2; v_call: TRBV5-1; clone_size: .; cdr3_aa: CASSRGLAGRNTGELFF; cdr3_nt: TGCGCCAGCAGCCGGGGACTAGCGGGACGGAACACCGGGGAGCTGTTTTTT
j_call: TRBJ2-3; d_call: TRBD2; v_call: TRBV6-5; clone_size: .; cdr3_aa: CASSRWTSSTDTQYF; cdr3_nt: TGTGCCAGCAGTCGCTGGACTAGCTCCACAGATACGCAGTATTTT
j_call: TRBJ1-6; d_call: .; v_call: TRBV21-1; clone_size: .; cdr3_aa: CASSKQGLNSPLHF; cdr3_nt: TGTGCCAGCAGCAAACAGGGTTTGAATTCACCCCTCCACTTT
j_call: TRBJ2-5; d_call: TRBD1; v_call: TRBV10-1; clone_size: once; cdr3_aa: CASSAQGPETQYF; cdr3_nt: TGCGCCAGCAGTGCACAGGGGCCGGAGACCCAGTACTTC
j_call: TRBJ1-3; d_call: .; v_call: TRBV18; clone_size: once; cdr3_aa: CASSPRAGDAMSNTIYF; cdr3_nt: TGTGCCAGCTCACCCCGGGCAGGGGACGCTATGTCAAACACCATATATTTT
j_call: TRBJ1-6; d_call: .; v_call: TRBV6-5; clone_size: .; cdr3_aa: CASSPREMDSPLHF; cdr3_nt: TGTGCCAGCAGTCCCCGGGAGATGGATTCACCCCTCCACTTT
j_call: TRBJ2-7; d_call: .; v_call: TRBV10-3; clone_size: few; cdr3_aa: CAISEAHGMSQIYEQYF; cdr3_nt: TGTGCCATCAGTGAAGCCCACGGGATGTCCCAAATCTACGAGCAGTACTTC
j_call: TRBJ2-7; d_call: .; v_call: TRBV28; clone_size: .; cdr3_aa: CASRPTGRSYEQYF; cdr3_nt: TGTGCCAGCAGGCCAACAGGGCGCTCCTACGAGCAGTACTTC
j_call: TRBJ2-2; d_call: TRBD2; v_call: TRBV28; clone_size: few; cdr3_aa: CASSHLYPSRTSGDTGELFF; cdr3_nt: TGTGCCAGCAGTCACCTCTACCCCTCTCGGACTAGCGGGGACACCGGGGAGCTGTTTTTT
j_call: TRBJ1-2; d_call: .; v_call: TRBV5-8; clone_size: .; cdr3_aa: CASSSTGWDYGYTF; cdr3_nt: TGTGCCAGCAGCTCGACAGGTTGGGACTATGGCTACACCTTC
j_call: TRBJ1-5; d_call: TRBD1; v_call: TRBV5-1; clone_size: few; cdr3_aa: CASSSGTGNQPQHF; cdr3_nt: TGCGCCAGCAGCTCCGGGACAGGCAATCAGCCCCAGCATTTT
j_call: TRBJ1-2; d_call: TRBD1; v_call: TRBV5-1; clone_size: .; cdr3_aa: CASSLSAGGNGYTF; cdr3_nt: TGCGCCAGCAGCTTGTCCGCAGGGGGCAATGGCTACACCTTC
j_call: TRBJ2-7; d_call: .; v_call: TRBV21-1; clone_size: .; cdr3_aa: CASSDPGQSYEEQYF; cdr3_nt: TGTGCCAGCAGCGATCCGGGACAGAGTTACGAAGAGCAGTACTTC
j_call: TRBJ1-5; d_call: .; v_call: TRBV5-1; clone_size: .; cdr3_aa: CASSLAGAVDQPQHF; cdr3_nt: TGCGCCAGCAGCTTGGCAGGGGCAGTGGATCAGCCCCAGCATTTT